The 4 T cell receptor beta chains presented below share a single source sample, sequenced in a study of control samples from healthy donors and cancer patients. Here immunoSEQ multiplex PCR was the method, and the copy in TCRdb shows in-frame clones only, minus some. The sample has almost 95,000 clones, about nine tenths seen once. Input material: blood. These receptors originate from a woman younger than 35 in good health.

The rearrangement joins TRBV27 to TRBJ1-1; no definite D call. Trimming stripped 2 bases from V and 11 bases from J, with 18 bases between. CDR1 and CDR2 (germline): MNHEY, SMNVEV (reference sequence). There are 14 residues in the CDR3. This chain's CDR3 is CASSLIREFTAAFF. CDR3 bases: TGTGCCAGCAGTTTAATTCGGGAGTTCACGGCTGCTTTCTTT.

CDR3 amino acids: CASRKRGGETQYF. The CDR3 DNA sequence: TGTGCCAGCAGGAAACGGGGCGGGGAGACCCAGTACTTC. The V gene is TRBV12-3 or TRBV12-4, the J gene TRBJ2-5; either TRBD1 or TRBD2 may fit D (5 bases each). The V gene lost 6 bases and the J gene lost 5 bases, with 13 bases spanning the gap. CDR3 length: 13 amino acids.

The CDR3 is CAISESVGGQLYSNQPQHF. CDR3 DNA: TGTGCCATCAGTGAGTCGGTGGGGGGGCAGTTATACAGCAATCAGCCCCAGCATTTT. The chain combines TRBV10-3 with TRBJ1-5; D perhaps matches TRBD1 (6 bases). The V end lost 0 bases, the J end lost 1 base, and 19 bases lay between the germline ends. CDR3 length equals 19 residues. Germline lookup yields CDR1 ENHRY and CDR2 SYGVKD.

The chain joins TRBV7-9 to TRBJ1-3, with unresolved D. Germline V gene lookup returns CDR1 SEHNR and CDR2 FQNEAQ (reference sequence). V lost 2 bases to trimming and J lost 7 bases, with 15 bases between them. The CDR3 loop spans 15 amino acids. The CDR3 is CASSLTGVVGNTIYF. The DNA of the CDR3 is TGTGCCAGCAGCTTAACCGGAGTGGTCGGGAACACCATATATTTT.